A selection of T cell receptor beta chains follows, all from one sample in a study of cytomegalovirus exposure and HLA in healthy donors. The method was immunoSEQ multiplex PCR; TCRdb's version includes in-frame clones alone and lacks a portion of them. The sample holds roughly 150,000 clones, approximately 80% seen once. Sequenced sample: PBMCs. The receptors stem from a male donor in good health and CMV-seropositive. CDR3s include the opening cysteine and the closing phenylalanine or tryptophan. A D gene is named only where the DNA matches it firmly. Rows may omit the clone size; those that give it use once, few, many or a size class.

abundance: NA; d_gene: NA; j_gene: TRBJ1-1; v_gene: TRBV27; CDR3aa: CASSVRGLGTEAFF; CDR3nt: TGTGCCAGCAGTGTCCGGGGTCTGGGGACTGAAGCTTTCTTT
abundance: NA; d_gene: NA; j_gene: TRBJ1-2; v_gene: TRBV19; CDR3aa: CASSVTGTDGHTF; CDR3nt: TGTGCCAGTAGTGTTACCGGGACTGACGGCCACACCTTC
abundance: NA; d_gene: NA; j_gene: TRBJ1-5; v_gene: TRBV7-9; CDR3aa: CASSSGNNQPQHF; CDR3nt: TGTGCCAGCAGCTCAGGGAACAATCAGCCCCAGCATTTT
abundance: NA; d_gene: NA; j_gene: TRBJ2-5; v_gene: TRBV6-5; CDR3aa: CASGQAEETQYF; CDR3nt: TGTGCCAGCGGCCAGGCTGAAGAGACCCAGTACTTC
abundance: NA; d_gene: TRBD2; j_gene: TRBJ2-7; v_gene: TRBV5-4; CDR3aa: CASSPRTSGGLSYEQYF; CDR3nt: TGTGCCAGCAGCCCCCGGACTAGCGGGGGCCTCTCCTACGAGCAGTACTTC
abundance: NA; d_gene: NA; j_gene: TRBJ2-7; v_gene: TRBV7-8; CDR3aa: CASTPALRGSYEQYF; CDR3nt: TGTGCCAGCACCCCAGCGTTGAGGGGGTCCTACGAGCAGTACTTC
abundance: NA; d_gene: NA; j_gene: TRBJ1-1; v_gene: TRBV19; CDR3aa: CASSPQSPAGARTEAFF; CDR3nt: TGTGCCAGTAGTCCGCAATCTCCCGCAGGGGCTCGCACTGAAGCTTTCTTT
abundance: NA; d_gene: TRBD2; j_gene: TRBJ2-2; v_gene: TRBV6-1; CDR3aa: CASSALAATGELFF; CDR3nt: TGTGCCAGCAGTGCACTAGCGGCCACCGGGGAGCTGTTTTTT
abundance: NA; d_gene: NA; j_gene: TRBJ1-1; v_gene: TRBV7-9; CDR3aa: CASSTLTVGEAFF; CDR3nt: TGTGCCAGCAGCACCCTGACTGTTGGGGAAGCTTTCTTT
abundance: NA; d_gene: NA; j_gene: TRBJ2-3; v_gene: TRBV7-9; CDR3aa: CASSPKRVEVDTQYF; CDR3nt: TGTGCCAGCAGCCCCAAGAGGGTTGAAGTGGATACGCAGTATTTT
abundance: NA; d_gene: NA; j_gene: TRBJ1-2; v_gene: TRBV28; CDR3aa: CASKFGRDFYGYTF; CDR3nt: TGTGCCAGCAAGTTTGGGAGGGATTTCTATGGCTACACCTTC
abundance: NA; d_gene: NA; j_gene: TRBJ1-6; v_gene: TRBV4-1; CDR3aa: CASSLRGEVLDSPLHF; CDR3nt: TGCGCCAGCAGCCTCAGAGGGGAGGTTTTGGATTCACCCCTCCACTTT
abundance: few; d_gene: TRBD1; j_gene: TRBJ1-2; v_gene: TRBV11-2; CDR3aa: CASSLEGTGGGYTF; CDR3nt: TGTGCCAGCAGCTTAGAGGGGACAGGGGGTGGCTACACCTTC
abundance: NA; d_gene: TRBD2; j_gene: TRBJ2-7; v_gene: TRBV4-1; CDR3aa: CASSQANLAALYEQYF; CDR3nt: TGCGCCAGCAGCCAAGCGAACCTAGCGGCCTTGTACGAGCAGTACTTC
abundance: NA; d_gene: NA; j_gene: TRBJ1-3; v_gene: TRBV7-9; CDR3aa: CASSAQGTSSGNTIYF; CDR3nt: TGTGCCAGCAGCGCACAGGGCACGAGCTCTGGAAACACCATATATTTT
abundance: NA; d_gene: TRBD1; j_gene: TRBJ1-4; v_gene: TRBV27; CDR3aa: CASSSRDRGPEKLFF; CDR3nt: TGTGCCAGCAGTTCGAGGGACAGGGGGCCGGAAAAACTGTTTTTT
abundance: NA; d_gene: NA; j_gene: TRBJ1-5; v_gene: TRBV19; CDR3aa: CASSMQGSNQPQHF; CDR3nt: TGTGCCAGTAGTATGCAGGGGAGCAATCAGCCCCAGCATTTT
abundance: NA; d_gene: NA; j_gene: TRBJ1-1; v_gene: TRBV2; CDR3aa: CASSYIMNTEAFF; CDR3nt: TGTGCCAGCAGCTATATAATGAACACTGAAGCTTTCTTT
abundance: NA; d_gene: NA; j_gene: TRBJ2-7; v_gene: TRBV5-1; CDR3aa: CASSSEGTYEQYF; CDR3nt: TGCGCCAGCAGCTCCGAGGGCACTTACGAGCAGTACTTC